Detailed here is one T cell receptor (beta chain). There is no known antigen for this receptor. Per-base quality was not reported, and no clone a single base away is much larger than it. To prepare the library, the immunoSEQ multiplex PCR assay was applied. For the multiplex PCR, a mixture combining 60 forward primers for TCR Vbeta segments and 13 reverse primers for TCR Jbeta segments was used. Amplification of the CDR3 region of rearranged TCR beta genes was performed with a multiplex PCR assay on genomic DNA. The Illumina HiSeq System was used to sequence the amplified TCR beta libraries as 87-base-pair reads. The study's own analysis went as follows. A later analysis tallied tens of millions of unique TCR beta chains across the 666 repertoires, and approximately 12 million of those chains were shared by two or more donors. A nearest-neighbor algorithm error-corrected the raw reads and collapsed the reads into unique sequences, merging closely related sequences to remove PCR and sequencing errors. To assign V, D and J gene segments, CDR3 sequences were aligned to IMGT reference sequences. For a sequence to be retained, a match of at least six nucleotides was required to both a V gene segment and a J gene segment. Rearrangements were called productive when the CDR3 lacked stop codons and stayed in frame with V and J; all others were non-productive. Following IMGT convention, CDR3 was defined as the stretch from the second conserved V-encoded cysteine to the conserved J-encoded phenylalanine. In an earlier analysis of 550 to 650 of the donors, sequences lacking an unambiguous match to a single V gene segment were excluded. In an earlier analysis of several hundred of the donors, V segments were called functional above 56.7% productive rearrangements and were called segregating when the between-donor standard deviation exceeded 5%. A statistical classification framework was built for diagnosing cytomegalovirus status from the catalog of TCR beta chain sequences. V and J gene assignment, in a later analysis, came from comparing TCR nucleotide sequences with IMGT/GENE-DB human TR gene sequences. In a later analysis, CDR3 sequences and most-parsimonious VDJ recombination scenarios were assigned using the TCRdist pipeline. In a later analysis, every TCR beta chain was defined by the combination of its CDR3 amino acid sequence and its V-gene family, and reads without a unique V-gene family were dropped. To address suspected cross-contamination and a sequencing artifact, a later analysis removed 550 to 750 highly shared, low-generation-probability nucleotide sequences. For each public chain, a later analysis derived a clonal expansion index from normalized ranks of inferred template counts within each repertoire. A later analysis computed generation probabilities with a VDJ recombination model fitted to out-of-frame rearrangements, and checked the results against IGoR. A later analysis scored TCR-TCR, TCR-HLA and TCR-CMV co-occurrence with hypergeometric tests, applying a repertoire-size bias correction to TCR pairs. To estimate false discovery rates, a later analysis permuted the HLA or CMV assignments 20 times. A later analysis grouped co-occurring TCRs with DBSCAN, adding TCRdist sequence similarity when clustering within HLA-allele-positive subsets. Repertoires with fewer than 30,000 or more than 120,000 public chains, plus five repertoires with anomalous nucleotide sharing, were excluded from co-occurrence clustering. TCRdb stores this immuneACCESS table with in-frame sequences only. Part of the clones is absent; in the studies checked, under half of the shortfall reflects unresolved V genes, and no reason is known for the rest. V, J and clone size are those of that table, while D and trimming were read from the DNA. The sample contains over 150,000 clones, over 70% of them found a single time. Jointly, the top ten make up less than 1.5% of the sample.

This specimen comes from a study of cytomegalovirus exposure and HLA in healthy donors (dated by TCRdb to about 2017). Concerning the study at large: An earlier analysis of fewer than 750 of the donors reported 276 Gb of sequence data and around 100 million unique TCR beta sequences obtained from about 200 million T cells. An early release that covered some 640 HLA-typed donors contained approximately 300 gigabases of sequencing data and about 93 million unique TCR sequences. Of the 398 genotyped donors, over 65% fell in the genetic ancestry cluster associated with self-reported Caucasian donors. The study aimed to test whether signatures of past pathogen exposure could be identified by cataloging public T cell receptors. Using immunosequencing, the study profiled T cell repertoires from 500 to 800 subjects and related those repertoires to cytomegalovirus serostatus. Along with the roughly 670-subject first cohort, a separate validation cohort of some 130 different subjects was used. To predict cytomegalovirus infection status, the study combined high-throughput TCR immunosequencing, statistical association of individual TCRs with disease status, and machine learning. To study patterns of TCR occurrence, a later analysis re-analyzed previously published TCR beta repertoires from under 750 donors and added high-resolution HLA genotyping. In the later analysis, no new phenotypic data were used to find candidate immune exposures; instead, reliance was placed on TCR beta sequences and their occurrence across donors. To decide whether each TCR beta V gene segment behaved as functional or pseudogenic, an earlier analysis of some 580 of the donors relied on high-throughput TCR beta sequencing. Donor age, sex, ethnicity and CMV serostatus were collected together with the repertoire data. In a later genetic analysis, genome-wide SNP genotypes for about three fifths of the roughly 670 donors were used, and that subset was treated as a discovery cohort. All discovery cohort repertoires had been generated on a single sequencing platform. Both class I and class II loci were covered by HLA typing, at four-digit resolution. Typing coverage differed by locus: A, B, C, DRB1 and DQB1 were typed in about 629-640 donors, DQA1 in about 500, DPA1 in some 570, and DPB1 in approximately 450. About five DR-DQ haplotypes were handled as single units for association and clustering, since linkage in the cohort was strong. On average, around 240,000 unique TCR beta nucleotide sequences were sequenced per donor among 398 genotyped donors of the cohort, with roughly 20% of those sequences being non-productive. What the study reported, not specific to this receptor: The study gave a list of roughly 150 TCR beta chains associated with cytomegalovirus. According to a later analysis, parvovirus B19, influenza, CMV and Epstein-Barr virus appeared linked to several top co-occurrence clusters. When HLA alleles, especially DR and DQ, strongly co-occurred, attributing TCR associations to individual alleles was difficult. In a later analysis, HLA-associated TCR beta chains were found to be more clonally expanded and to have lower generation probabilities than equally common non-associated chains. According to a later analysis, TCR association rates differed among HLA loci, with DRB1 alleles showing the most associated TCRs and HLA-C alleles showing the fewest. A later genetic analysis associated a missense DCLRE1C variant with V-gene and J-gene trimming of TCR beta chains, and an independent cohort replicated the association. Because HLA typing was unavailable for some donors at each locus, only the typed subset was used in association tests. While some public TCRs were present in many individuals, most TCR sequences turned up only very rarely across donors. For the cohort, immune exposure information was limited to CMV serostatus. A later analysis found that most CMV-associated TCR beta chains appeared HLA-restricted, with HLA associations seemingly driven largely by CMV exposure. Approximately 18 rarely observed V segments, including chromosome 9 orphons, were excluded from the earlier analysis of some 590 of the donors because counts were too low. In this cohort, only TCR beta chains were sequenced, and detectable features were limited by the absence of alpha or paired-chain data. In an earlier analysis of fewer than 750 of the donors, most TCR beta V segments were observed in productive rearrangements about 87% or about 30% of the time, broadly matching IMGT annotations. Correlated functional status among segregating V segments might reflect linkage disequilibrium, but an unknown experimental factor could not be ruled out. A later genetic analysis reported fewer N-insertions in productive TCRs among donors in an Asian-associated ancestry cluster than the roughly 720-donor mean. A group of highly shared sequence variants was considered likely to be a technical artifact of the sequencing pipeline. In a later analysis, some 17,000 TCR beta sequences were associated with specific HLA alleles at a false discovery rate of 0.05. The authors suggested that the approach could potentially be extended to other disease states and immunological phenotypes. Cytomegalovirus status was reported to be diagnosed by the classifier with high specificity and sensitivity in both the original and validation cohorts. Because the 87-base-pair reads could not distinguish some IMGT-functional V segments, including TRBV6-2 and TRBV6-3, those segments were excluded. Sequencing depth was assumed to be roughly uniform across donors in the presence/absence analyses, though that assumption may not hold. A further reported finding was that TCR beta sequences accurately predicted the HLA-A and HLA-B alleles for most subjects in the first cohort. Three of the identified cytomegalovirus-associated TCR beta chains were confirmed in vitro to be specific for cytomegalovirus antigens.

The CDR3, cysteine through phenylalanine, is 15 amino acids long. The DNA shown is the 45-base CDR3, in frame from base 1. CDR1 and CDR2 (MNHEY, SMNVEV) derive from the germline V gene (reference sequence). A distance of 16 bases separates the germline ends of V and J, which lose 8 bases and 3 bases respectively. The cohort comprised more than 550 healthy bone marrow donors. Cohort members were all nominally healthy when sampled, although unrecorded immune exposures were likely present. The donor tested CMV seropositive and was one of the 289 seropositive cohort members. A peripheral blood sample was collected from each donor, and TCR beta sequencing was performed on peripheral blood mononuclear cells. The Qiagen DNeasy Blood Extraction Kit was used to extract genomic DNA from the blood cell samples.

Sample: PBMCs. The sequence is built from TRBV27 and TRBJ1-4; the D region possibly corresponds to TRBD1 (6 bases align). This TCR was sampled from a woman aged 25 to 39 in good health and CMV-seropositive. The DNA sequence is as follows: TGTGCCAGCCAGATACAGGGTGCGGCTAATGAAAAACTGTTTTTT. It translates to CASQIQGAANEKLFF.